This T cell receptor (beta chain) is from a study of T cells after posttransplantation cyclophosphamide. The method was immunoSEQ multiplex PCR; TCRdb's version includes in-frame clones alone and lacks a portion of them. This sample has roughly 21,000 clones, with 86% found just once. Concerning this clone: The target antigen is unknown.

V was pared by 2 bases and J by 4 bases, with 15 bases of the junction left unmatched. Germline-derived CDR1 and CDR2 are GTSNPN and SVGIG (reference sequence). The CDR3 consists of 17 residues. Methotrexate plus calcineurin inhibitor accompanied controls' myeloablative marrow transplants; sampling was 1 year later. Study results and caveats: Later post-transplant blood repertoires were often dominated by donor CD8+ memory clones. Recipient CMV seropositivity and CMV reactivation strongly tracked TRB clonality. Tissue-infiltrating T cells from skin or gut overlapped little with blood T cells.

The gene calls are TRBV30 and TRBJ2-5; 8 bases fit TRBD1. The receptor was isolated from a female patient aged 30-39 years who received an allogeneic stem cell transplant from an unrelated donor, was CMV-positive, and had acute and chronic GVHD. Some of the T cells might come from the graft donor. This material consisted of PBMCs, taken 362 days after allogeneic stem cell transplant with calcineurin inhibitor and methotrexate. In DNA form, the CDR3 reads TGTGCCTGGAGTCGGGTCCGGACAGGGTCGGGGCGAGAGACCCAGTACTTC. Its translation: CAWSRVRTGSGRETQYF.